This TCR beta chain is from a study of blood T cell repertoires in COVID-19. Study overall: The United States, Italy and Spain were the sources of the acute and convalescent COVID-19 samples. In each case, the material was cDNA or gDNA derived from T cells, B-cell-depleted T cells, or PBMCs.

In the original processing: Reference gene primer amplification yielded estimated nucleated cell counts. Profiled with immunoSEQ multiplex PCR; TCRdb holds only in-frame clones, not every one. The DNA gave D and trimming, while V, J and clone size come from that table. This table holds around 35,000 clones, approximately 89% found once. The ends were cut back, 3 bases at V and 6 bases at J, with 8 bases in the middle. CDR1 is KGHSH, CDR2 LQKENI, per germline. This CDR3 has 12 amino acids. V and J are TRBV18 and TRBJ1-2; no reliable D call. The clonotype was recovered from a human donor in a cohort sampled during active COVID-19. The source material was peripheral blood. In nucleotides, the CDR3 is TGTGCCAGCTCACCTGAGACTAATGGCTACACCTTC. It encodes CASSPETNGYTF. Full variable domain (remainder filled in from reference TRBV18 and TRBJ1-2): NAGVMQNPRHLVRRRGQEARLRCSPMKGHSHVYWYRQLPEEGLKFMVYLQKENIIDESGMPKERFSAEFPKEGPSILRIQQVVRGDSAAYFCASSPETNGYTFGSGTRLTVV.